The sequence of this T cell receptor beta chain was determined in a study of blood T cell repertoires in COVID-19. In the study overall: Acute-phase and convalescent COVID-19 samples originated in the United States, Italy and Spain. From T cells, B-cell-depleted T cells, or PBMCs came the material, which was cDNA or gDNA.

As regards this clone: This specimen includes other DNA sequences encoding the same CDR3.

Profiled with immunoSEQ multiplex PCR; TCRdb holds only in-frame clones, not every one. The sample records over 150,000 clones, around nine tenths being singletons. Germline-derived CDR1 and CDR2 are LNHDA and SQIVND (reference sequence). Trimming took 3 bases from V and 5 from J; bases not matched to a gene: 2. The length of the CDR3 is 13 residues. The receptor's source is a woman aged 18-29 years who had recovered from COVID-19. The rearrangement joins TRBV19 to TRBJ2-5, with 8 bases fitting TRBD2. The sample was peripheral blood. The CDR3 DNA reads as TGTGCCAGTAGTATCCCGGGAGGGGAGACCCAGTACTTC. It yields the protein CASSIPGGETQYF. The full variable domain, with the rest looked up from reference TRBV19 and TRBJ2-5, is DGGITQSPKYLFRKEGQNVTLSCEQNLNHDAMYWYRQDPGQGLRLIYYSQIVNDFQKGDIAEGYSVSREKKESFPLTVTSAQKNPTAFYLCASSIPGGETQYFGPGTRLLVL.